This TCR beta chain comes out of a study of blood T cell repertoires in COVID-19. Whole-study context: Sites across the United States, Italy and Spain contributed samples from acute and convalescent COVID-19. T cells, B-cell-depleted T cells, or PBMCs supplied cDNA or gDNA.

In the study's own analysis: The authors estimated nucleated cell counts from reference gene primer amplification. The protocol was immunoSEQ multiplex PCR, while the TCRdb copy is restricted to in-frame clones and leaves out a portion. V and J calls and clone size are as listed in that table; D and trimming were resolved from the DNA. Of approximately 68,000 clones in the sample, around 85% were seen once. The CDR3 extends over 13 amino acids. Germline CDR1 LGHDT, CDR2 YNNKEL (reference sequence). After removal of 1 base from V and 11 bases from J, the junction contained 6 bases not matched to a gene.

Sequencing was performed on peripheral blood. This chain connects TRBV3-1 (or the pseudogene TRBV3-2) to TRBJ1-1, with 8 bases lining up with TRBD1. The sequence derives from a woman between 50 and 59 years old with acute or convalescent COVID-19. The CDR3 region has the DNA TGTGCCAGCAGCCAAGGGACAGGGAAGGTCGCTTTCTTT. Encoded protein: CASSQGTGKVAFF.